This T cell receptor (beta chain) was profiled in a study of shared clonotypes between healthy human individuals. Overall study context: Per-donor plates numbered three CD4 naive, three CD4 memory, two CD8 naive and one CD8 memory.

The study, taken as a whole, reports: Estimated richness values were generally larger in naive subsets than in memory subsets. Non-shared clonotypes had lower generation probabilities than those shared by all four donors. Although depth was large, rarefaction showed that sequencing of the sorted subsets was incomplete.

Data came from immunoSEQ multiplex PCR; TCRdb stores just in-frame clones and leaves some out. The data show 700,000 or so clones, with approximately 79% seen just once and approximately 1.8% held by the top ten. CDR3 length equals 16 residues. Germline V gene lookup returns CDR1 SGHTA and CDR2 FQGNSA. V lost 5 bases to trimming and J lost 0 bases, with 14 bases between them. Of note for this clone: What it binds is not known.

The material sequenced was memory CD4+ T cells sorted from blood. Stated subset: CD45RA-negative fraction. This chain connects TRBV7-2 to TRBJ2-1; tentatively, D is TRBD2 (5 bases). The receptor comes from a woman aged 25 to 45 in good health. CDR3 bases: TGTGCCAGCAGCGCCCGGACTCTAAGCTCCTACAATGAGCAGTTCTTC. Its protein is CASSARTLSSYNEQFF.